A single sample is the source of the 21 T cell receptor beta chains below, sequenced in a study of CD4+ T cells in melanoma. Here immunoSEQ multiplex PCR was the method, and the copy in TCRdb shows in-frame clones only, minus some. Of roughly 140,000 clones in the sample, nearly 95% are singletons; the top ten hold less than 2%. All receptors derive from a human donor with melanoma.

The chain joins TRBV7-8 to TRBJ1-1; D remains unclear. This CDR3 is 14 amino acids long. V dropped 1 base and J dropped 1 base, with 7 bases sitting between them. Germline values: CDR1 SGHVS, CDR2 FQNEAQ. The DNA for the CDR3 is TGTGCCAGCAGCTTAGTGGCCGGGAACACTGAAGCTTTCTTT. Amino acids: CASSLVAGNTEAFF.

CDR3 in amino acids: CAISGGQGVQSGNTIYF. As DNA, the CDR3 is TGTGCCATCAGTGGGGGACAGGGGGTACAATCTGGAAACACCATATATTTT. The rearrangement uses TRBV10-3 and TRBJ1-3; the match to TRBD1 covers 11 bases. V was pared by 4 bases and J by 1 base, with 6 bases of the junction left unmatched. The germline gives CDR1 ENHRY, CDR2 SYGVKD. This CDR3 comprises 17 residues.

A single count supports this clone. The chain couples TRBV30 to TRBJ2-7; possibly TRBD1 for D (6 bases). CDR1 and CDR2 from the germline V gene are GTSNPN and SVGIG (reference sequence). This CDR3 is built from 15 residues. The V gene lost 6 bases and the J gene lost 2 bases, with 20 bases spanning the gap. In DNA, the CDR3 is TGTGCCTGCCACACCGGAAGGGACAACCCCTACGAGCAGTACTTC. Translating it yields CACHTGRDNPYEQYF.

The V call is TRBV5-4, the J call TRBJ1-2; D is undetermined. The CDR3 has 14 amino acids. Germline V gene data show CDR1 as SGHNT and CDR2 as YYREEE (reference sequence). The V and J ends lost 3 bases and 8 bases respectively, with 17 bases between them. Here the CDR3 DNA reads TGTGCCAGCAGCTCTCCCTCCTCTGGAGGGGGCTACACCTTC. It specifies CASSSPSSGGGYTF.

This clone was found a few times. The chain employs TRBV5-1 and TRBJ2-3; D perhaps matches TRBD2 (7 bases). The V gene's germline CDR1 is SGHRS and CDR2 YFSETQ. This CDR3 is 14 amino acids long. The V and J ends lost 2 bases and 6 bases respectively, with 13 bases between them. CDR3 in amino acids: CASSLGGVGDTQYF. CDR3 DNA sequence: TGCGCCAGCAGCTTAGGGGGGGTCGGGGATACGCAGTATTTT.

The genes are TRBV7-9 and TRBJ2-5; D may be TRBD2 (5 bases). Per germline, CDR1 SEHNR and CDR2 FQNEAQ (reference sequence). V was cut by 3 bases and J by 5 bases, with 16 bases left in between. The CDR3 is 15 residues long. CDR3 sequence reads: CASSFETRSGETQYF. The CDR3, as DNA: TGTGCCAGCAGCTTCGAAACTAGAAGCGGTGAGACCCAGTACTTC.

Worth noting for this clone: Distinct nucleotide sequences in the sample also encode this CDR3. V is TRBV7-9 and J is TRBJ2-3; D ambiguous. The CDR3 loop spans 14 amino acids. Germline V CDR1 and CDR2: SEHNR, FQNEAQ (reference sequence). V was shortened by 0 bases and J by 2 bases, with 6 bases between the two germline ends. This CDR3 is CASSLAGSTDTQYF. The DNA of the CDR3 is TGTGCCAGCAGCTTAGCGGGGTCCACAGATACGCAGTATTTT.

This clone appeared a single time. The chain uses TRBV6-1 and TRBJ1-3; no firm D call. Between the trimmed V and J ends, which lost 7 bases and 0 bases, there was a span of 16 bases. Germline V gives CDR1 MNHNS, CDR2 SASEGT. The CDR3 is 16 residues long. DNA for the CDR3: TGTGCCAGCACTGATGCGTTACACTTCTCTGGAAACACCATATATTTT. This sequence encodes CASTDALHFSGNTIYF.

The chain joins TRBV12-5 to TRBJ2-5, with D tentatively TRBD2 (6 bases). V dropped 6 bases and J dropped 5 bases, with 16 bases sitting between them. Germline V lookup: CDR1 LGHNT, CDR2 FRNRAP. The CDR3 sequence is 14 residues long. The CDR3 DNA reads TGTGCTAGTGGACCAGGCAGCGGGTGGGAGACCCAGTACTTC. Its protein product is CASGPGSGWETQYF.

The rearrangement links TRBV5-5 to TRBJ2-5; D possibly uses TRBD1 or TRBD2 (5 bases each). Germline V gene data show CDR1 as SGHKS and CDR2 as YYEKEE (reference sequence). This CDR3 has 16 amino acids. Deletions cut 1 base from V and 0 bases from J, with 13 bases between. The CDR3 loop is CASSLTGTAYQETQYF. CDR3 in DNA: TGTGCCAGCAGCTTGACCGGGACGGCGTACCAAGAGACCCAGTACTTC.

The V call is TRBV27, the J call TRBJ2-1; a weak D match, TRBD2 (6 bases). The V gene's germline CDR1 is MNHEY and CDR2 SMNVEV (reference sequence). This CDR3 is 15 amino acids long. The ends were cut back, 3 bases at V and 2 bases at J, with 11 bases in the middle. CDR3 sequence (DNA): TGTGCCAGCAGTTTGGGGACTGCCACCTACAATGAGCAGTTCTTC. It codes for CASSLGTATYNEQFF.

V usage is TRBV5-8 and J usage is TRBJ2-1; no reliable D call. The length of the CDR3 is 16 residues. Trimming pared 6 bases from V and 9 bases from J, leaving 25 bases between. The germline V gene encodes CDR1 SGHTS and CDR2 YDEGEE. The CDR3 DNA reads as TGTGCCAGCAACCTAGGGATCCAGCAGAGTTTGGTTGAGCAGTTCTTC. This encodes CASNLGIQQSLVEQFF.

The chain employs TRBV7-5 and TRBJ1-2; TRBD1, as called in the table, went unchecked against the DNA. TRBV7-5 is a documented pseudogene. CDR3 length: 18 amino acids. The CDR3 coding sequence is TGTGCCAGAAGCTTAGCGACCGGGGAGACAGGGACTAACTATGGCTACACCTTC. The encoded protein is CARSLATGETGTNYGYTF.

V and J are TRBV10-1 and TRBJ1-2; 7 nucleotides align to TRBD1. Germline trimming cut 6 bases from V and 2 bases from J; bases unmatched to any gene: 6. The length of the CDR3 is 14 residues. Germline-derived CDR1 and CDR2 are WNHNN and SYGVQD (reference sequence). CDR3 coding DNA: TGCGCCAGCAGCCCGGGACAGCTCAACTATGGCTACACCTTC. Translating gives CASSPGQLNYGYTF.

CDR3 sequence (DNA): TGTGCCAGCAGTACCACAGGGGTTGGCACTGAAGCTTTCTTT. Translation gives CASSTTGVGTEAFF. The chain joins TRBV6-5 to TRBJ1-1; 7 bases are a match to TRBD1. J lost 4 bases, V lost 5 bases, and 7 bases had no gene match. Germline V lookup: CDR1 MNHEY, CDR2 SVGAGI. There are 14 residues in the CDR3.

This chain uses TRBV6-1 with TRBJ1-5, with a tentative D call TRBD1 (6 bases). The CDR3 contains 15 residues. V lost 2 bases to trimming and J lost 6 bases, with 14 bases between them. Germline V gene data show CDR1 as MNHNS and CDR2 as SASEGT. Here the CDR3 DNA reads TGTGCCAGCAGTGAACTCAGGGGTCGGAGTCAGCCCCAGCATTTT. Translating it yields CASSELRGRSQPQHF.

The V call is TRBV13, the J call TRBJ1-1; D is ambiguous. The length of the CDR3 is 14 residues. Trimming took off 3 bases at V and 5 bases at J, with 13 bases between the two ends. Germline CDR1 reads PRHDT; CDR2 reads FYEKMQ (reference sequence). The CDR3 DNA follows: TGTGCCAGCAGCTTTTCGACCAGCAGGACTGAAGCTTTCTTT. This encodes CASSFSTSRTEAFF.

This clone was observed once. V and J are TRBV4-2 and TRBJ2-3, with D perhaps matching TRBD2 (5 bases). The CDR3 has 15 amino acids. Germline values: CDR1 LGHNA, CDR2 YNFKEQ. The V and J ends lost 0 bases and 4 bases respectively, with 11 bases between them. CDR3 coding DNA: TGTGCCAGCAGCCAAGATAAACTAGTTGCAGATACGCAGTATTTT. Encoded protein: CASSQDKLVADTQYF.

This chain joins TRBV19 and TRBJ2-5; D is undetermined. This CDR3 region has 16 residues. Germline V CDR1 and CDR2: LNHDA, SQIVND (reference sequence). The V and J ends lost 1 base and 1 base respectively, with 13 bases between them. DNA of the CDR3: TGTGCCAGTAGTATAGCAAAGGGATATGCCCAAGAGACCCAGTACTTC. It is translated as CASSIAKGYAQETQYF.

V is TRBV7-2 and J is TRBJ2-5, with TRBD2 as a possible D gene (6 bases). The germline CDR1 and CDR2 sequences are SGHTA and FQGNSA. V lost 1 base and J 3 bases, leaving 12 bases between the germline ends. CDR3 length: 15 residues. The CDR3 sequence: CASSLGLARKETQYF. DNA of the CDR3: TGTGCCAGCAGCTTAGGTCTAGCGAGGAAAGAGACCCAGTACTTC.

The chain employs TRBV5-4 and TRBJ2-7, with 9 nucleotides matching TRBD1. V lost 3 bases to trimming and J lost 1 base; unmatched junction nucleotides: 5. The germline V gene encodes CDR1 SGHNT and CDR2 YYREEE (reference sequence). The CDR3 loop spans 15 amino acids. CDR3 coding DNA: TGTGCCAGCAGCTGGCGACAGGGGGGTTCCTACGAGCAGTACTTC. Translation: CASSWRQGGSYEQYF.